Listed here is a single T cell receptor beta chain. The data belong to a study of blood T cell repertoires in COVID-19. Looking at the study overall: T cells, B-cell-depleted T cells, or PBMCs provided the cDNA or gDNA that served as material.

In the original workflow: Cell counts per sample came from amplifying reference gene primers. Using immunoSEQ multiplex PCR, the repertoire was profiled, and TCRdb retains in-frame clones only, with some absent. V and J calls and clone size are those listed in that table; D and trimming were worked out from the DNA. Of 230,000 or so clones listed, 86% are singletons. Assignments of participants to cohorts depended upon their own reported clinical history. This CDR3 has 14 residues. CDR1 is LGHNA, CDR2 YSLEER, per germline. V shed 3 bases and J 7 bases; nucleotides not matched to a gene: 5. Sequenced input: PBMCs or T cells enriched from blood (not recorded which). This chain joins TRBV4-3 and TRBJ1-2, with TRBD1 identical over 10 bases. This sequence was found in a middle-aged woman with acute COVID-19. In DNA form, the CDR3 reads TGCGCCAGCAGCCAGGGGACAGGGGTAGGTGGCTACACCTTC. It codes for CASSQGTGVGGYTF.